The rows below give T cell receptor beta chains drawn from one sample of a study of blood T cells in healthy people across ages. TCRdb called the 5' RACE reads again in MiXCR, with one record for every CDR3 protein. Seen here are roughly 1.5 million distinct CDR3 sequences, around 40% observed once, and the top ten hold about 4.1%. Input material: blood. The receptors were sampled from a woman between 18 and 29 years old in good health. Both conserved end residues are part of each CDR3. The order of the fields is J gene, V gene, clone size, D gene, CDR3 DNA, CDR3 protein. D genes are given only for firm matches. Not all rows give a size; the values are once, few, many and, for expanded clones, a class.

j_call: TRBJ1-2; v_call: TRBV25-1; clone_size: -; d_call: -; cdr3_nt: TGTGCCAGCAGTTCGGACACGCCTAGGGGCTATGGCTACACCTTC; cdr3_aa: CASSSDTPRGYGYTF
j_call: TRBJ2-4; v_call: TRBV20-1; clone_size: -; d_call: TRBD2; cdr3_nt: TGCAGTGCCCGACTAGCGGGAGCCAACATTCAGTACTTC; cdr3_aa: CSARLAGANIQYF
j_call: TRBJ2-5; v_call: TRBV6-2/TRBV6-3; clone_size: -; d_call: -; cdr3_nt: TGTGCCAGCAAAAAACTCCAAGTTATGGAGACCCAGTACTTC; cdr3_aa: CASKKLQVMETQYF
j_call: TRBJ2-1; v_call: TRBV5-1; clone_size: -; d_call: -; cdr3_nt: TGCGCCAGCAGCTTGTTCGGGGTCAGTGAGCAGTTCTTC; cdr3_aa: CASSLFGVSEQFF
j_call: TRBJ2-7; v_call: TRBV7-2; clone_size: once; d_call: -; cdr3_nt: TGTGCCAGCAGCGCCGCGTATGAGAATTGCGAGCAGTACTTC; cdr3_aa: CASSAAYENCEQYF
j_call: TRBJ2-3; v_call: TRBV5-1; clone_size: -; d_call: TRBD2; cdr3_nt: TGCGCCAGCAGCCCTCGGGACAATGACCTCCTAGCGGGTCCCCACACAGATACGCAGTATTTT; cdr3_aa: CASSPRDNDLLAGPHTDTQYF
j_call: TRBJ2-3; v_call: TRBV7-9; clone_size: many; d_call: TRBD2; cdr3_nt: TGTGCCAGCAGTTTCCTAGCGGGGGTCACAGATACGCAGTATTTT; cdr3_aa: CASSFLAGVTDTQYF
j_call: TRBJ2-6; v_call: TRBV30; clone_size: -; d_call: -; cdr3_nt: TGTGCCTGGAGTGACCGGAGCTCTGGGGCCAACGTCCTGACTTTC; cdr3_aa: CAWSDRSSGANVLTF
j_call: TRBJ2-6; v_call: TRBV7-3; clone_size: -; d_call: -; cdr3_nt: TGTGCCAGCAGCTTAAAACTACCTGGGGCCAACGTCCTGACTTTC; cdr3_aa: CASSLKLPGANVLTF
j_call: TRBJ2-2; v_call: TRBV6-2/TRBV6-3; clone_size: -; d_call: -; cdr3_nt: TGTGCCAGCCGTCCCGCAGGGGCGCCCACCGGGGAGCTGTTTTTT; cdr3_aa: CASRPAGAPTGELFF
j_call: TRBJ2-1; v_call: TRBV6-1; clone_size: few; d_call: -; cdr3_nt: TGTGCCAGCAGTGAACCCTCCTTGGCCAATGAGCAGTTCTTC; cdr3_aa: CASSEPSLANEQFF
j_call: TRBJ2-1; v_call: TRBV7-9; clone_size: few; d_call: -; cdr3_nt: TGTGCCAGCAAATTGACAGATTTCAACAATGAGCAGTTCTTC; cdr3_aa: CASKLTDFNNEQFF
j_call: TRBJ2-3; v_call: TRBV12-3/TRBV12-4; clone_size: -; d_call: TRBD2; cdr3_nt: TGTGCCAGCAGAAGACTAGCGGGGGTGCAGTATTTC; cdr3_aa: CASRRLAGVQYF
j_call: TRBJ1-2; v_call: TRBV7-9; clone_size: -; d_call: -; cdr3_nt: TGTACAGTATACCAGAGCTATGGCTACACCTTC; cdr3_aa: CTVYQSYGYTF
j_call: TRBJ1-2; v_call: TRBV3-1; clone_size: -; d_call: -; cdr3_nt: TGTGCCAGCAGCCAAGATTACCGCAGCCCCACTGGTGGCTACACCTTC; cdr3_aa: CASSQDYRSPTGGYTF
j_call: TRBJ1-1; v_call: TRBV9; clone_size: -; d_call: TRBD1; cdr3_nt: TGTGCCAGCAGCGCGACAGGGGGCCGCACTGAAGCTTTCTTT; cdr3_aa: CASSATGGRTEAFF
j_call: TRBJ2-5; v_call: TRBV7-2; clone_size: few; d_call: -; cdr3_nt: TGTGCCAGCAGCTTACGAAGCCGCCTCCAAGAGACCCAGTACTTC; cdr3_aa: CASSLRSRLQETQYF
j_call: TRBJ2-1; v_call: TRBV18; clone_size: few; d_call: -; cdr3_nt: TGTGCCAGCAGTCCCCGGGGGACATCCTACAATGAGCAGTTCTTC; cdr3_aa: CASSPRGTSYNEQFF
j_call: TRBJ2-1; v_call: TRBV2; clone_size: few; d_call: -; cdr3_nt: TGTGCCAGCAGTAACAGGGAGGGAAATGAGCAGTTCTTC; cdr3_aa: CASSNREGNEQFF
j_call: TRBJ2-7; v_call: TRBV6-6; clone_size: few; d_call: TRBD1; cdr3_nt: TGTGCCAGCAGTCTCCGACAGGGGGCTAAAGGCGAGCAGTACTTC; cdr3_aa: CASSLRQGAKGEQYF
j_call: TRBJ2-1; v_call: TRBV7-2; clone_size: few; d_call: TRBD2; cdr3_nt: TGTGCCAGCAGCACCTCTAGCGGGAGGATCTACAATGAGCAGTTCTTC; cdr3_aa: CASSTSSGRIYNEQFF
j_call: TRBJ2-3; v_call: TRBV5-1; clone_size: -; d_call: TRBD1; cdr3_nt: TGCGCCAGCAGCTCGCCGGACAGGGCTGATACGCAGTATTTT; cdr3_aa: CASSSPDRADTQYF
j_call: TRBJ1-4; v_call: TRBV5-1; clone_size: -; d_call: -; cdr3_nt: TGCGCCAGCAGAGGGAACGAGGCAACTAATGAAAAACTGTTTTTT; cdr3_aa: CASRGNEATNEKLFF
j_call: TRBJ2-6; v_call: TRBV29-1; clone_size: -; d_call: -; cdr3_nt: TGCAGCGCTTCGGCCGACTTTGGGGCCAACGTCCTGACTTTC; cdr3_aa: CSASADFGANVLTF
j_call: TRBJ2-3; v_call: TRBV27; clone_size: many; d_call: TRBD2; cdr3_nt: TGTGCCAGCAGTTTGCTAGCGGGGCCTAGCACAGATACGCAGTATTTT; cdr3_aa: CASSLLAGPSTDTQYF
j_call: TRBJ2-3; v_call: TRBV13; clone_size: many; d_call: TRBD2; cdr3_nt: TGCGCCAGCAGCAGGCGGGGGGGCACAGATACGCAGTATTTT; cdr3_aa: CASSRRGGTDTQYF
j_call: TRBJ2-7; v_call: TRBV7-9; clone_size: few; d_call: TRBD2; cdr3_nt: TGTGCCAGCAGCCCATGGGAGGGAATCTACGAGCAGTACTTC; cdr3_aa: CASSPWEGIYEQYF
j_call: TRBJ2-3; v_call: TRBV7-2; clone_size: few; d_call: -; cdr3_nt: TGTGCCAGCAGCCCGGATCGGGGCCAAGGTGGAGATACGCAGTATTTT; cdr3_aa: CASSPDRGQGGDTQYF
j_call: TRBJ2-7; v_call: TRBV27; clone_size: many; d_call: -; cdr3_nt: TGTGCCAGCAGTTTCGGTTTGGAGCAGTACTTC; cdr3_aa: CASSFGLEQYF
j_call: TRBJ1-5; v_call: TRBV6-2/TRBV6-3; clone_size: few; d_call: -; cdr3_nt: TGTGCCAGCAGAGGGGGGTGGGTTCAGCCCCAGCATTTT; cdr3_aa: CASRGGWVQPQHF
j_call: TRBJ1-1; v_call: TRBV7-2; clone_size: few; d_call: -; cdr3_nt: TGTGCCAGCAGCTTAGCGCATCCGGGGGCATACACTGAAGCTTTCTTT; cdr3_aa: CASSLAHPGAYTEAFF
j_call: TRBJ2-4; v_call: TRBV5-6; clone_size: -; d_call: -; cdr3_nt: TGTGCCAGCAGCTTTCAGGGAGGTCTCCGAAACATTCAGTACTTC; cdr3_aa: CASSFQGGLRNIQYF
j_call: TRBJ1-2; v_call: TRBV7-9; clone_size: -; d_call: -; cdr3_nt: TGTGCCAGCTCTTTGGGCAGGGCGGGTCTCGGCTACACCTTC; cdr3_aa: CASSLGRAGLGYTF
j_call: TRBJ1-1; v_call: TRBV5-1; clone_size: -; d_call: -; cdr3_nt: TGCGCCAGCAGCCGGGAGGGTCAGAACACTGAAGCTTTCTTT; cdr3_aa: CASSREGQNTEAFF
j_call: TRBJ2-1; v_call: TRBV20-1; clone_size: -; d_call: TRBD2; cdr3_nt: TGCAGTGCTAGAGCCGAGGGAGCGGGGAGAAATGAGCAGTTCTTC; cdr3_aa: CSARAEGAGRNEQFF
j_call: TRBJ2-1; v_call: TRBV30; clone_size: -; d_call: -; cdr3_nt: TGTGCCTGGAACGGGGATGAGCAGTTCTTC; cdr3_aa: CAWNGDEQFF